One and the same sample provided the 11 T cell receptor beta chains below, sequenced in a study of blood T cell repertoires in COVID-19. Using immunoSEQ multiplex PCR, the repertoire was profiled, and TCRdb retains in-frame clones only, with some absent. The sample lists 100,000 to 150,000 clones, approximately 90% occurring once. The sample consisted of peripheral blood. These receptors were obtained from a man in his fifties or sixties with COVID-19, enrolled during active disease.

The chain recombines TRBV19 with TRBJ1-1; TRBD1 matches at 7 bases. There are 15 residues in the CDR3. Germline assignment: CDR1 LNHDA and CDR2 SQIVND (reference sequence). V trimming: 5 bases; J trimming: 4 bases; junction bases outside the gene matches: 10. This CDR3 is CASSPWTGKGTEAFF. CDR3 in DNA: TGTGCCAGTAGTCCATGGACAGGAAAGGGCACTGAAGCTTTCTTT.

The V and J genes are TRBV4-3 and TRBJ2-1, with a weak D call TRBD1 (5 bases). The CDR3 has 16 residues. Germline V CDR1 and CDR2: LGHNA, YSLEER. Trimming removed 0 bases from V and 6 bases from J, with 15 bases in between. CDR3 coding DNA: TGCGCCAGCAGCCAAGATGGACACATTAGGGTCAATGAGCAGTTCTTC. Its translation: CASSQDGHIRVNEQFF.

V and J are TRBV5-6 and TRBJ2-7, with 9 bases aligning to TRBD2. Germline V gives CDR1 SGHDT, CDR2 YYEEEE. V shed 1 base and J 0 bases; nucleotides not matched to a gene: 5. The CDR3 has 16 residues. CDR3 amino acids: CASSLNSGRLSYEQYV. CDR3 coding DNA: TGTGCCAGCAGCTTGAATAGCGGGAGACTCTCCTACGAGCAGTACGTC.

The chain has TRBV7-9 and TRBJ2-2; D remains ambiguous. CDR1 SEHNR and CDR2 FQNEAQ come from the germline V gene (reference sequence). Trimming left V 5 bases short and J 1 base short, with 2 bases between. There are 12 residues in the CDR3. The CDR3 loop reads CASSLNTGELFF. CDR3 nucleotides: TGTGCCAGCAGCCTGAACACCGGGGAGCTGTTTTTT. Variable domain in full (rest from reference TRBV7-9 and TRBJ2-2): DTGVSQNPRHKITKRGQNVTFRCDPISEHNRLYWYRQTLGQGPEFLTYFQNEAQLEKSRLLSDRFSAERPKGSFSTLEIQRTEQGDSAMYLCASSLNTGELFFGEGSRLTVL.

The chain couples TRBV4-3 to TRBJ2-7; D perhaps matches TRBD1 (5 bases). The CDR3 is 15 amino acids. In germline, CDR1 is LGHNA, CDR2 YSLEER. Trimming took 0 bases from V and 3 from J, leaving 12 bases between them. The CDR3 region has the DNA TGCGCCAGCAGCCAAGATTTTGGCAGGGACTACGAGCAGTACTTC. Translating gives CASSQDFGRDYEQYF.

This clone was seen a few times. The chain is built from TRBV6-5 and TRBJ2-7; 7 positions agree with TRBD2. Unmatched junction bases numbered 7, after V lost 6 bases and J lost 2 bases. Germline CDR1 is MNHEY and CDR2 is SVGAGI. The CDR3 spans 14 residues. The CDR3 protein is CASSQTGTTYEQYF. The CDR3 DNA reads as TGTGCCAGCAGCCAAACCGGGACTACCTACGAGCAGTACTTC.

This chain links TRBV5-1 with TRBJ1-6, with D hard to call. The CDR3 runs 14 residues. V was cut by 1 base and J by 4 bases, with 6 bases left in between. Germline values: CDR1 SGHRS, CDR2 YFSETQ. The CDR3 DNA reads TGCGCCAGCAGCTTGTCAGTATATAATTCACCCCTCCACTTT. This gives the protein CASSLSVYNSPLHF.

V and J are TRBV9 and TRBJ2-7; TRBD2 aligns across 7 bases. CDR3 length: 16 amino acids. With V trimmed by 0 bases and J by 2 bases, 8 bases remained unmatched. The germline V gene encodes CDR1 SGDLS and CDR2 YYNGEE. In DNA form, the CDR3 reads TGTGCCAGCAGCGTAGATCCCGGGGGGACTCCCTACGAGCAGTACTTC. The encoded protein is CASSVDPGGTPYEQYF.

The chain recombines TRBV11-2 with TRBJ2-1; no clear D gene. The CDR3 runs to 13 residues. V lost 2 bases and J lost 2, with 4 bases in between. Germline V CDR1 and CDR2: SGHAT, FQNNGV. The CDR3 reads CASSLQAYNEQFF. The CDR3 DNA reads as TGTGCCAGCAGCTTACAGGCCTACAATGAGCAGTTCTTC.

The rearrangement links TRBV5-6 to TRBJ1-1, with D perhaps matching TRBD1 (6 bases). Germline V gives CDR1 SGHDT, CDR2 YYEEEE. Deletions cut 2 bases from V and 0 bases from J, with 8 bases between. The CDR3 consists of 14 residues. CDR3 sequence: CASSFRGLNTEAFF. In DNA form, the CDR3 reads TGTGCCAGCAGCTTCAGGGGTCTGAACACTGAAGCTTTCTTT.

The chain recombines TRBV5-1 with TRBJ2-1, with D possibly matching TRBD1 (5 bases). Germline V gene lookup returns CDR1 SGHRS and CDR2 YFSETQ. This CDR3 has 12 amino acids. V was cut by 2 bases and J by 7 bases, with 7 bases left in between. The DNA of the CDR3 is TGCGCCAGCAGCTTACAGGAGAATGAGCAGTTCTTC. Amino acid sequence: CASSLQENEQFF.